This TCR beta chain was captured by sequencing in a study of graft-versus-host responses after intestinal transplantation. Note on this clone: Its antigen is still unknown.

V lost 9 bases and J lost 4, with 16 bases in between. CDR1 and CDR2 from the germline V gene are MNHEY and SMNVEV (reference sequence). This CDR3 has 15 amino acids. Clones were sequenced by immunoSEQ multiplex PCR, and TCRdb holds only the in-frame ones, with some missing. The repertoire holds fewer than 120,000 clones, about 93% seen once, with less than 0.55% in the top ten. The TCR comes from a human donor who received an intestinal transplant. The specimen was unstimulated CD8+ T cells sorted from spleen or lymph node cells, collected before intestinal transplant. V usage is TRBV27 and J usage is TRBJ2-6; perhaps D is TRBD1 or TRBD2 (5 bases each). The CDR3 sequence is CASRSRGGGANVLTF. The CDR3 bases are TGTGCCAGTCGGTCGAGGGGCGGGGGGGCCAACGTCCTGACTTTC. The full variable domain, rest sourced from reference TRBV27 and TRBJ2-6, is EAQVTQNPRYLITVTGKKLTVTCSQNMNHEYMSWYRQDPGLGLRQIYYSMNVEVTDKGDVPEGYKVSRKEKRNFPLILESPSPNQTSLYFCASRSRGGGANVLTFGAGSRLTVL.